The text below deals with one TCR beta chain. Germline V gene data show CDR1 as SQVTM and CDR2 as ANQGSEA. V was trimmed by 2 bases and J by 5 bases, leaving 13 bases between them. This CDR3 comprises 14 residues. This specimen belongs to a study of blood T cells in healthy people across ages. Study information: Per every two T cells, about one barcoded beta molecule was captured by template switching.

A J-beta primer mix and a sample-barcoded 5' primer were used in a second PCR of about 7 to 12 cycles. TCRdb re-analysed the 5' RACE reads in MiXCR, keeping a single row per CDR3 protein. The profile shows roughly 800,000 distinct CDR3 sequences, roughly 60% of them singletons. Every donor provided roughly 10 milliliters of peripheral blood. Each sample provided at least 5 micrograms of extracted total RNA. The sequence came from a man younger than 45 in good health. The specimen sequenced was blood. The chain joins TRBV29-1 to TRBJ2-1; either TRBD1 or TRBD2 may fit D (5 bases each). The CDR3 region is CSVEQGPRDNEQFF. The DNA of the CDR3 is TGCAGCGTTGAACAGGGACCCCGAGACAATGAGCAGTTCTTC.